This T cell receptor beta chain is from a study of T cell repertoires in cytomegalovirus infection. Turning to the study itself: In the study, CMV epitopes included recently identified HLA-C-restricted and well-studied HLA-B-restricted ones. Shared public TCR beta signatures pointed to both CMV infection and a matching HLA type. Study-level results: Pooled public TCR beta family frequency picked out CMV carriers with the relevant HLA. There were HLA-C-restricted CMV-specific TCR beta clonotypes dominating the ex vivo response.

After removal of 3 bases from V and 10 bases from J, the junction contained 5 bases not matched to a gene. Germline V gene data show CDR1 as LNHDA and CDR2 as SQIVND (reference sequence). This CDR3 contains 13 residues. TCRdb re-derived calls from the reads in MiXCR, one entry per CDR3 protein. Among just under 500,000 distinct CDR3 sequences listed, 25% to 35% were seen once. Concerning this clonotype: The antigen is undetermined.

The clonotype originates from a human donor in good health (CMV status not recorded). Some clones in this sample may be carry-over from other donors' samples. The chain carries TRBV19 and TRBJ2-1; 8 nucleotides line up with TRBD2. The sample consisted of cultured PBMCs, taken from culture after CMV antigen stimulation. The DNA for the CDR3 is TGTGCCAGTAGTATCCGGGAGGGCCCCGAGCAGTTCTTC. Its translation is CASSIREGPEQFF. Filled out from reference TRBV19 and TRBJ2-1, the complete variable domain reads DGGITQSPKYLFRKEGQNVTLSCEQNLNHDAMYWYRQDPGQGLRLIYYSQIVNDFQKGDIAEGYSVSREKKESFPLTVTSAQKNPTAFYLCASSIREGPEQFFGPGTRLTVL.